This T cell receptor beta chain was retrieved from a study of blood T cell repertoires in COVID-19. The overall study: The study drew acute and convalescent COVID-19 samples from the United States, Italy and Spain. From T cells, B-cell-depleted T cells, or PBMCs came the material, which was cDNA or gDNA.

CDR1 is MDHEN and CDR2 is SYDVKM in the germline V gene. This CDR3 has 15 amino acids. V lost 7 bases and J lost 2; bases outside the gene matches: 10. Authors' data handling: Reference gene primer amplification in the assay estimated nucleated cell counts. Sequenced by immunoSEQ multiplex PCR; TCRdb stores in-frame clones only, minus some. V, J and clone size are those of that table, while D and trimming were read from the DNA. Of roughly 50,000 clones listed, 80% to 90% were seen once; the top ten hold roughly 7%. This receptor was identified in a man aged 35 to 55 with acute or convalescent COVID-19. Sequenced: peripheral blood. The chain employs TRBV28 and TRBJ2-7; 8 nucleotides line up with TRBD1. In nucleotides, the CDR3 is TGTGCCAGCAATCCACCAGGGGGCAGGACCTACGAGCAGTACTTC. This codes for CASNPPGGRTYEQYF.